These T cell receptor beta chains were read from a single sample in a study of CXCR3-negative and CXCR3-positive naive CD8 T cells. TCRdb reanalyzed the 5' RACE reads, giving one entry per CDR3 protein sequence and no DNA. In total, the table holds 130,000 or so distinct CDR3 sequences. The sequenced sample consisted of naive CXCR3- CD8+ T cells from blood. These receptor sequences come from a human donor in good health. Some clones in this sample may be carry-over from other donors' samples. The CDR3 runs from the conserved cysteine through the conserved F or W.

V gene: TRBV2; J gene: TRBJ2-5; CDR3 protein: CASTGGNGVYQETQYF
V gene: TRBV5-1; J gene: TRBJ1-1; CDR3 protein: CASKGTPRGNTETFF
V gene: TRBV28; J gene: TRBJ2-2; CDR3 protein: CASSFVTSGTNTGELFF
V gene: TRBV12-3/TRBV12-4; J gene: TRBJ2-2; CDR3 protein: CASSPLMGGWTGELFF
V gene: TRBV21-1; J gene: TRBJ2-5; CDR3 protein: CASSKDWSRQETQYF
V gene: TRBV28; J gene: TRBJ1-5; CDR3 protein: CASSERVGWAQPQHF
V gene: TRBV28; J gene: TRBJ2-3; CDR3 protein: CATREWDTQYF
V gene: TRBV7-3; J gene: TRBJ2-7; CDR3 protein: CASSLTGGSSYEQYF
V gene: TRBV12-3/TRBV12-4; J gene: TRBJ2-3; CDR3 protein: CASSAGWDTQYF
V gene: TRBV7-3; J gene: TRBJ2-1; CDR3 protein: CASSEGGYESEQFF
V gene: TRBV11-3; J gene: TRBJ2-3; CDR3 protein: CASSDLNEDTQYF
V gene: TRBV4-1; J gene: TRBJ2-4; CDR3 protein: CASSQDTSLDWKYF
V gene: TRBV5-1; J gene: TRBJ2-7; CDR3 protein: CASSLEAGGRYEQYF
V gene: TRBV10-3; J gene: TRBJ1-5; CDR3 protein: CAIAAFGTGYNQPQHF